A selection of T cell receptor beta chains follows, all from one sample in a study of CD8 T cells in Susac syndrome. Using its own MiXCR run on the immunoSEQ multiplex PCR reads, TCRdb lists one record per CDR3 protein. There are 130,000 to 150,000 distinct CDR3 sequences in the sample; approximately 94% occur only once, and 0.084% lies in the top ten. The sequencing sample was made of CD4+ T cells from PBMCs. The receptors were sampled from a human donor in good health. Each CDR3 is given with its conserved first and last residue. The D gene is left open where the match is weak. Size is omitted from some rows. Given values are once, few, many or a class for expanded clones.

V gene	J gene	D gene	clone size	CDR3 DNA	CDR3 protein
TRBV6-5	TRBJ2-1	TRBD2	once	TGTGCCAGCAGTTACTCGGCACTAGCGGGTTACAATGAGCAGTTCTTC	CASSYSALAGYNEQFF
TRBV7-9	TRBJ2-7	TRBD1	NA	TGTGCCAGCAGCTTGGTGGGGGACAGGCCCCTTAGGCAGTACTTC	CASSLVGDRPLRQYF
TRBV18	TRBJ2-1	NA	NA	TGTGCCAGCTCACCACAAAATGAGCAGTTCTTC	CASSPQNEQFF
TRBV5-4	TRBJ2-1	TRBD2	NA	TGTGCCAGCAGCTCGGGACTAGCGGGAGGTGAGGATGAGCAGTTCTTC	CASSSGLAGGEDEQFF
TRBV3-1	TRBJ2-1	NA	once	TGTGCCAGCAGCCCGCCTGGGAATGAGCAGTTCTTC	CASSPPGNEQFF
TRBV2	TRBJ1-2	NA	NA	TGTGCCAGCAGCTTGAGCCGGACAGAGGATGGCTACACCTTC	CASSLSRTEDGYTF
TRBV29-1	TRBJ2-5	NA	NA	TGCAGCGTTGCGGCCCTCCAAGAGACCCAGTACTTC	CSVAALQETQYF
TRBV20-1	TRBJ1-2	NA	NA	TGCAGTGCTAGGGACAGCCCTAACTATGGCTACACCTTC	CSARDSPNYGYTF
TRBV10-3	TRBJ2-5	NA	NA	TGTGCCATCAGCGGTCCAGGACTCGAGGAGACCCAGTACTTC	CAISGPGLEETQYF
TRBV30	TRBJ1-4	TRBD1	NA	TGTGCCTGGAGTGCGCACCAGGGGGCTTATGAAAAACTGTTTTTT	CAWSAHQGAYEKLFF
TRBV5-4	TRBJ2-2	TRBD2	NA	TGTGCCAGCAGCACGGGACTAGCGGGAGGGCCTTCCGGGGAGCTGTTTTTT	CASSTGLAGGPSGELFF
TRBV25-1	TRBJ1-2	NA	NA	TGTGCCAGCGCCCCGGTGTCAGACTATGGCTACACCTTC	CASAPVSDYGYTF
TRBV28	TRBJ1-2	NA	NA	TGTGCCAGCAGTTTGAGCTATGGCTACACCTTC	CASSLSYGYTF
TRBV28	TRBJ2-7	NA	NA	TGTGCCAGCAGGGACATTTACGAGCAGTACTTC	CASRDIYEQYF
TRBV4-1	TRBJ2-2	TRBD2	NA	TGCGCCAGCAGCCAAGTATGGACTAGCGGGGAGCTGTTTTTT	CASSQVWTSGELFF
TRBV30	TRBJ1-5	TRBD1	NA	TGTGCCTGGAGGCTACCGGGACAGGGTAACCAGCCCCAGCATTTT	CAWRLPGQGNQPQHF
TRBV12-3/TRBV12-4	TRBJ2-2	NA	NA	TGTGCCAGCTTTGGAGGGCCCGGCACCGGGGAGCTGTTTTTT	CASFGGPGTGELFF
TRBV5-1	TRBJ2-3	NA	NA	TGCGCCAGCAGCTCGGAGTGGGGAGGCACAGATACGCAGTATTTT	CASSSEWGGTDTQYF
TRBV12-3/TRBV12-4	TRBJ2-3	TRBD2	NA	TGTGCCAGCAGTGGGACTAGCGGGAGACGGGATACGCAGTATTTT	CASSGTSGRRDTQYF
TRBV6-6	TRBJ2-7	TRBD2	NA	TGTGCCAGCAGTTACTTCGGGAGGGCCTACGAGCAGTACTTC	CASSYFGRAYEQYF
TRBV7-2	TRBJ1-2	NA	NA	TGTGCCTCCGGAGGGTTCCAGAACTATGGCTACACCTTC	CASGGFQNYGYTF
TRBV29-1	TRBJ1-2	NA	NA	TGCAGCGTTGAATTCTGGGGGAAAGGCTACACCTTC	CSVEFWGKGYTF